This record concerns one T cell receptor beta chain sequence. What it binds is unknown. This sample was included in a study of early T cells in non-severe SARS-CoV-2 infection. Study summary: The authors sequenced bulk RNA from unsorted whole blood, leaving chains unpaired.

Unique molecular identifiers (one per individual cDNA molecule) were attached. A single record per CDR3 protein comes from TCRdb applying MiXCR to the 5' RACE reads. The data contain around 72,000 distinct CDR3 sequences, 9.5% to 13% of them singletons. Overall study findings and caveats: Matching against VDJdb likely underestimated virus-specific expansions, favoring anti-spike CD8.

CDR1 and CDR2 from the germline V gene are SEHNR and FQNEAQ (reference sequence). The CDR3 consists of 12 residues. The V end lost 1 base, the J end lost 4 bases, and 3 bases lay between the germline ends. Sequencing used whole blood, obtained at baseline. The TCR was taken from an adult who was a healthcare worker with PCR-confirmed SARS-CoV-2 infection or an uninfected control (not recorded which). The chain has TRBV7-9 and TRBJ2-3; D is ambiguous. CDR3 DNA: TGTGCCAGCAGCTTAGGTGCAGATACGCAGTATTTT. As protein: CASSLGADTQYF. Filled out from reference TRBV7-9 and TRBJ2-3, the complete variable domain reads DTGVSQNPRHKITKRGQNVTFRCDPISEHNRLYWYRQTLGQGPEFLTYFQNEAQLEKSRLLSDRFSAERPKGSFSTLEIQRTEQGDSAMYLCASSLGADTQYFGPGTRLTVL.